The present T cell receptor (beta chain) was sequenced within a study of identical twins. Unique molecular identifiers were present on the cDNA, which also gained a universal primer site by template switching. TCRdb reprocessed the 5' RACE reads with MiXCR, giving one entry per CDR3 protein. The table shows around 960,000 distinct CDR3 sequences, with more than 9% occurring only once. This CDR3 has 14 amino acids. With 6 bases removed from V and 6 bases from J, the gap between germline ends came to 17 bases. The sample was also reused in another study, on yellow fever vaccine responses in identical twins.

V gene TRBV12-3 or TRBV12-4 combines with J gene TRBJ2-5, with D maybe TRBD2 (5 bases). Material: PBMCs. The sequence was collected from a woman aged 18 to 35 in good health. The CDR3 coding sequence is TGTGCCAGCAGCCGGACCGAATTCGGGAAGACCCAGTACTTC. Amino acids: CASSRTEFGKTQYF.